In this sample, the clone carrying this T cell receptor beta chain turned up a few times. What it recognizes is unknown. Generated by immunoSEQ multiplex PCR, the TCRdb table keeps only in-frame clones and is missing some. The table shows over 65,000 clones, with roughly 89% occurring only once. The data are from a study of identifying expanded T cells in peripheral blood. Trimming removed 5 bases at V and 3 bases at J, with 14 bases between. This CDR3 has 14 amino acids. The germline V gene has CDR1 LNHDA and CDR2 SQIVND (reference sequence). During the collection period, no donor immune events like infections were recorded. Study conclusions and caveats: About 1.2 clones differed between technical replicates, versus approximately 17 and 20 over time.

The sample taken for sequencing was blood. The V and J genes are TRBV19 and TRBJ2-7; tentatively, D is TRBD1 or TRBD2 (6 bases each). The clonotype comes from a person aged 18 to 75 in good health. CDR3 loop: CASSLGGGIYEQYF. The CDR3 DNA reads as TGTGCCAGTAGTCTTGGAGGGGGAATCTACGAGCAGTACTTC. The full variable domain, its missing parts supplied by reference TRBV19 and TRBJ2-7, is DGGITQSPKYLFRKEGQNVTLSCEQNLNHDAMYWYRQDPGQGLRLIYYSQIVNDFQKGDIAEGYSVSREKKESFPLTVTSAQKNPTAFYLCASSLGGGIYEQYFGPGTRLTVT.